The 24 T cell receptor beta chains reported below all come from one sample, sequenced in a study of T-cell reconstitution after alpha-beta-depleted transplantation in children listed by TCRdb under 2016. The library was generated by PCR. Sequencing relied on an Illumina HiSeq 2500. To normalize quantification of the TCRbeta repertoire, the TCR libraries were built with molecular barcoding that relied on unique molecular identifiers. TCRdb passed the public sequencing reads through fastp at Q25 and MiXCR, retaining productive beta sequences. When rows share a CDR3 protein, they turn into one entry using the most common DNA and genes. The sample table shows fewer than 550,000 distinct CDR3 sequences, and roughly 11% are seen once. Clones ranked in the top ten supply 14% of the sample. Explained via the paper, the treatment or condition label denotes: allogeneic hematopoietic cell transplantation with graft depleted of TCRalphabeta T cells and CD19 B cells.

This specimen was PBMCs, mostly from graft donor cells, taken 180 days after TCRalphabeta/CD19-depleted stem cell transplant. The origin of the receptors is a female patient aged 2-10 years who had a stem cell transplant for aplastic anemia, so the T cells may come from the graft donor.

The CDR3 DNA is TGCAGCGTTGGTCAGACGGAAGCTTTCTTT. Translated, it gives CSVGQTEAFF. V usage is TRBV29-1 and J usage is TRBJ1-1; D gene uncertain. CDR1 is SQVTM, CDR2 ANQGSEA, per germline. The CDR3 is 10 residues long. The V and J ends lost 4 bases and 8 bases respectively, with 8 bases between them.

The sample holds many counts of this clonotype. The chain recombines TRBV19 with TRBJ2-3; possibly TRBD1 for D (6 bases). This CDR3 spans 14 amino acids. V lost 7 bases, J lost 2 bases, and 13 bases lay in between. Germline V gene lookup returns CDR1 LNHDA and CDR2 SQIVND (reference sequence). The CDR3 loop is CASTGTYTTDTQYF. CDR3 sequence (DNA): TGTGCCAGTACCGGGACATATACCACAGATACGCAGTATTTT.

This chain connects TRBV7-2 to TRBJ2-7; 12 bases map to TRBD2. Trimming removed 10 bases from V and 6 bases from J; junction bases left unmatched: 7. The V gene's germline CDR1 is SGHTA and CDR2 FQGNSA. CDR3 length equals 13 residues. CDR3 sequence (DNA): TGTGCCAACAGACTAGCGGGAGCCGGCGAGCAGTACTTC. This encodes CANRLAGAGEQYF.

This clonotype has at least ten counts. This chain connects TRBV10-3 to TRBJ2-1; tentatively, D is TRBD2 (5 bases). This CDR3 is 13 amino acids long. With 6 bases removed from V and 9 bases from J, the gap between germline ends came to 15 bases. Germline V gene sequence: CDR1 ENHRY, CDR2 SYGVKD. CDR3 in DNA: TGTGCCATCAGAGCGGCTGGAGAAGGTGAGCAGTTCTTC. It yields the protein CAIRAAGEGEQFF.

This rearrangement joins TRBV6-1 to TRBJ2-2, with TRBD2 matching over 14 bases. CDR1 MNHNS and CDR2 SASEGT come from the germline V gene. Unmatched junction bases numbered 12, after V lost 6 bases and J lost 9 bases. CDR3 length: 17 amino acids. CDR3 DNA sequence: TGTGCCAGCAGCCGATTCGGGACTAGCGGGAGTATCCGGGAGCTGTTTTTT. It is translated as CASSRFGTSGSIRELFF.

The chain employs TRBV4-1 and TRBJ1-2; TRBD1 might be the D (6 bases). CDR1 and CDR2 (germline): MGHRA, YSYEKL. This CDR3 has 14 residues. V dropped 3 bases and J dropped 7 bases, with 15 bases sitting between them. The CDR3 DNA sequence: TGCGCCAGCAGCCATTTAAAACAGGGAACTGGCTACACCTTC. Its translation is CASSHLKQGTGYTF.

The CDR3 protein is CASSYYARNEQYV. The CDR3 DNA sequence: TGTGCCAGCAGTTACTACGCCAGGAACGAGCAGTACGTC. This chain joins TRBV6-2 or TRBV6-3 and TRBJ2-7; unclear D gene. The CDR3 totals 13 residues. Germline V gene lookup returns CDR1 MNHEY and CDR2 SVGEGT. The V end was cut by 1 base, the J end by 5 bases, with 9 bases between.

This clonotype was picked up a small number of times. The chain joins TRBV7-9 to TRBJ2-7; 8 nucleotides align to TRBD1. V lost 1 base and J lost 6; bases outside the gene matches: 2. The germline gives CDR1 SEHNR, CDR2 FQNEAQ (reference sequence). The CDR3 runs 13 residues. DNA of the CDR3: TGTGCCAGCAGCTTAGGGACAGGGCCCGAGCAGTACGTC. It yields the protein CASSLGTGPEQYV.

The CDR3 DNA reads TGCGCCAGCAGCCAAGATCCAGGCATCACCGGGGAGCTGTTTTTT. Protein sequence: CASSQDPGITGELFF. The V gene is TRBV4-3, the J gene TRBJ2-2; D is unresolved. The germline V gene encodes CDR1 LGHNA and CDR2 YSLEER. Trimming shortened V by 0 bases and J by 4 bases, and 9 bases separated the two germline ends. CDR3 length: 15 amino acids.

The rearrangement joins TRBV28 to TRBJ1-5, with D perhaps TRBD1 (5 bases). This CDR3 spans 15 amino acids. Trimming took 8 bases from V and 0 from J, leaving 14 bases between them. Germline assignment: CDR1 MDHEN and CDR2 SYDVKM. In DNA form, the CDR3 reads TGTGCCAGCCAACGGGGGGTCTTTAGCAATCAGCCCCAGCATTTT. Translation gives CASQRGVFSNQPQHF.

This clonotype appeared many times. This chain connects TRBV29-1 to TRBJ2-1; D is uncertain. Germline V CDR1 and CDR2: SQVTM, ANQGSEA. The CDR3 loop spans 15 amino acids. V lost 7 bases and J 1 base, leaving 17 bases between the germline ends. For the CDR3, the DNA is TGCAGCGCAGAAGGTAGTTCAGGTTCCTACAATGAGCAGTTCTTC. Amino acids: CSAEGSSGSYNEQFF.

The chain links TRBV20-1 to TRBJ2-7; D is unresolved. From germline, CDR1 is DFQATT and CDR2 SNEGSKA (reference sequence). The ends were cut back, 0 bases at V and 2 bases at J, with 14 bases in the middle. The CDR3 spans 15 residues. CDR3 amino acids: CSAREELEDPYEQYV. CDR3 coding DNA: TGCAGTGCTAGAGAGGAGCTAGAAGATCCCTACGAGCAGTACGTC.

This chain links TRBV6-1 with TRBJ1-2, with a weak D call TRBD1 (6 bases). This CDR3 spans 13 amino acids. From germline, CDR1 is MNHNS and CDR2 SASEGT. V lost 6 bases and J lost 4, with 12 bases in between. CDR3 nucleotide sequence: TGTGCCAGCAGCCAGGGACACCTCTATGGCTACACCTTC. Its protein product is CASSQGHLYGYTF.

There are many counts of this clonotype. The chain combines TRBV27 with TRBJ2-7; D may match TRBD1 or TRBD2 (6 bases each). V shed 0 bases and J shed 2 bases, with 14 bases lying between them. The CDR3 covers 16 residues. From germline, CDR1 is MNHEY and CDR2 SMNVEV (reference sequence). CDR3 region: CASSLSYREEPYEQYF. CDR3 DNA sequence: TGTGCCAGCAGTTTATCGTACAGGGAGGAGCCCTACGAGCAGTACTTC.

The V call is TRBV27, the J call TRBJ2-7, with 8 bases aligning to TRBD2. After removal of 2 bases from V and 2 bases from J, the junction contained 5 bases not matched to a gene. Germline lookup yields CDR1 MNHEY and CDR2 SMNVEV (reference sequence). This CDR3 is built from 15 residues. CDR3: CASSLERGGPYEQYF. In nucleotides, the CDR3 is TGTGCCAGCAGTTTAGAGCGCGGGGGGCCCTACGAGCAGTACTTC.

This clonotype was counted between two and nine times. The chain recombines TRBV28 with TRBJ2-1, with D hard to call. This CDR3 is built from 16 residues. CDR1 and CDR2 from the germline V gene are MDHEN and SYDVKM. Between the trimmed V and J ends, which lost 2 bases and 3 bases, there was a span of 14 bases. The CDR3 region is CASSLPARLRYNEQFF. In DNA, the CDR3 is TGTGCCAGCAGTTTACCGGCCCGTCTCCGCTACAATGAGCAGTTCTTC.

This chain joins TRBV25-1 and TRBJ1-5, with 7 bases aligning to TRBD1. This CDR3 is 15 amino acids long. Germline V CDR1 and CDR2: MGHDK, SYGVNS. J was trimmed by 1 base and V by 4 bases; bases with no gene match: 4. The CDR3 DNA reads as TGTGCCAGCAGTGGTCCAGGGGGAAGCAATCAGCCCCAGCATTTT. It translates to CASSGPGGSNQPQHF.

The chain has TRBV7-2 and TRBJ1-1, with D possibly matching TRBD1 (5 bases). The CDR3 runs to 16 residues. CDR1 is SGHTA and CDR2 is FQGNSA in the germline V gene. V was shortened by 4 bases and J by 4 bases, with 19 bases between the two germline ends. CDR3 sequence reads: CASSSVGSGTGTEAFF. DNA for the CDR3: TGTGCCAGCAGCTCAGTGGGGTCAGGGACCGGCACTGAAGCTTTCTTT.

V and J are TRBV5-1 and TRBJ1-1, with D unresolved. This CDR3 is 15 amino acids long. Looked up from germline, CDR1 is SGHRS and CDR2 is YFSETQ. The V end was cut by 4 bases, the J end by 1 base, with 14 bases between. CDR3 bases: TGCGCCAGCAGCGCCACCCAAGTGCCGAACACTGAAGCTTTCTTT. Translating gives CASSATQVPNTEAFF.

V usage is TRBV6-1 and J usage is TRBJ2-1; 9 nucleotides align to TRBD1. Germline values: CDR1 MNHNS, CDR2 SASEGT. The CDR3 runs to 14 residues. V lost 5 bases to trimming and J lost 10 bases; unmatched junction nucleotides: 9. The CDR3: CASSTGQGSKEQFF. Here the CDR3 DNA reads TGTGCCAGCAGTACGGGACAGGGCTCTAAGGAGCAGTTCTTC.

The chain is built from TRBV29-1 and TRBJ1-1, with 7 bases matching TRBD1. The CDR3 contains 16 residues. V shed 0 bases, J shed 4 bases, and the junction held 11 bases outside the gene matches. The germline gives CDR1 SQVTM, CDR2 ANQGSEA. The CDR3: CSVEDRYRGPSTEAFF. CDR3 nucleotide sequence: TGCAGCGTTGAAGACCGGTACAGGGGCCCATCCACTGAAGCTTTCTTT. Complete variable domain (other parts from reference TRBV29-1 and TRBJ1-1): SAVISQKPSRDICQRGTSLTIQCQVDSQVTMMFWYRQQPGQSLTLIATANQGSEATYESGFVIDKFPISRPNLTFSTLTVSNMSPEDSSIYLCSVEDRYRGPSTEAFFGQGTRLTVV.

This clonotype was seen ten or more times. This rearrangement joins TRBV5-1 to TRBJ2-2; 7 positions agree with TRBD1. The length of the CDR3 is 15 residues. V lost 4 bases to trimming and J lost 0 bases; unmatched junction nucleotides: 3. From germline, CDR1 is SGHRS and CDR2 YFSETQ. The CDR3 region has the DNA TGCGCCAGCAGCCCGGGACAGACGAACACCGGGGAGCTGTTTTTT. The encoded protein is CASSPGQTNTGELFF.

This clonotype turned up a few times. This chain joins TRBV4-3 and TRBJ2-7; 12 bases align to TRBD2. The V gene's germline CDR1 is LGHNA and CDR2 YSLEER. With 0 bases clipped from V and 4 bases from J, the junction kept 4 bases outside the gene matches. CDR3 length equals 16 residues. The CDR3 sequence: CASSQELAGGPYEQYF. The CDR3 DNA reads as TGCGCCAGCAGCCAAGAGCTAGCGGGAGGGCCGTACGAGCAGTACTTC.

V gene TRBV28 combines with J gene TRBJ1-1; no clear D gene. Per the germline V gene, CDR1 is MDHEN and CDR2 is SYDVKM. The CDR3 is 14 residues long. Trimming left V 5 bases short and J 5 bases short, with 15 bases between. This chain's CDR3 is CASSPVLVSTEAFF. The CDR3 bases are TGTGCCAGCAGTCCTGTCTTAGTGTCTACTGAAGCTTTCTTT.